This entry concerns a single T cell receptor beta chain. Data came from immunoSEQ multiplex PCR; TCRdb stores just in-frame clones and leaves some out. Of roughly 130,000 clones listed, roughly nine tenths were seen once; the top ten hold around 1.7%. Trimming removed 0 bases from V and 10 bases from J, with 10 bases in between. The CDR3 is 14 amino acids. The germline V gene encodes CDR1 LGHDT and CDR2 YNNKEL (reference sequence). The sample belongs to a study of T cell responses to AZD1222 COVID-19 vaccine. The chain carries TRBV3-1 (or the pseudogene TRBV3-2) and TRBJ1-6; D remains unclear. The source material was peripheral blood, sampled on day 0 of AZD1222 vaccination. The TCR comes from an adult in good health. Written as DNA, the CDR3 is TGTGCCAGCAGCCAAGAACTAGGCGGGTCACCCCTCCACTTT. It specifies CASSQELGGSPLHF.